Reported below is one TCR beta chain. For sequencing, patients were chosen who had shown expansion of CD8+CD57+ cells by flow cytometry. Germline assignment: CDR1 MGHDK and CDR2 SYGVNS. V shed 1 base and J 2 bases; nucleotides not matched to a gene: 18. The CDR3 spans 20 residues. TCR beta VDJ combinations and CDR3 sequences were profiled from genomic DNA. TCRdb re-called the reads with MiXCR, one entry per CDR3 protein. In the table there are around 190,000 distinct CDR3 sequences, about 50% of which are singletons. These data are taken from a study of CD8+CD57+ T cells in acquired aplastic anemia. Sequencing was performed on sorted CD4+, CD8+, or CD8+CD57+ T cells (not recorded which) from PBMCs. This receptor was obtained from a human donor with aplastic anemia. This rearrangement joins TRBV25-1 to TRBJ2-3; TRBD2 aligns across 7 bases. This CDR3 is CASSELGGGRGKRATDTQYF. The CDR3 DNA sequence: TGTGCCAGCAGTGAATTGGGGGGAGGGAGAGGGAAGAGGGCCACAGATACGCAGTATTTT.